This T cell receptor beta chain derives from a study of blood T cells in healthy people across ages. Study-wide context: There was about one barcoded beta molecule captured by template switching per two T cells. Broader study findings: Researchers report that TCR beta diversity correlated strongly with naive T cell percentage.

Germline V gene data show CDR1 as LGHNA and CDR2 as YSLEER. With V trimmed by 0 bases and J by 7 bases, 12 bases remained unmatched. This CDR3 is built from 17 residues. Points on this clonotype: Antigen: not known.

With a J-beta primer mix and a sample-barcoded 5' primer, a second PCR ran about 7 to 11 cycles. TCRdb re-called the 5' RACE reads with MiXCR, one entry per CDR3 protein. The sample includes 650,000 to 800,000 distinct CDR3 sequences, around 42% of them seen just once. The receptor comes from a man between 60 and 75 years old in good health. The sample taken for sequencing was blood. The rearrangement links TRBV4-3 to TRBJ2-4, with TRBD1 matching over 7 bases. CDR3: CASSQELAPTGVNIQYF. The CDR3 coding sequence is TGCGCCAGCAGCCAAGAATTGGCCCCAACAGGGGTGAACATTCAGTACTTC.